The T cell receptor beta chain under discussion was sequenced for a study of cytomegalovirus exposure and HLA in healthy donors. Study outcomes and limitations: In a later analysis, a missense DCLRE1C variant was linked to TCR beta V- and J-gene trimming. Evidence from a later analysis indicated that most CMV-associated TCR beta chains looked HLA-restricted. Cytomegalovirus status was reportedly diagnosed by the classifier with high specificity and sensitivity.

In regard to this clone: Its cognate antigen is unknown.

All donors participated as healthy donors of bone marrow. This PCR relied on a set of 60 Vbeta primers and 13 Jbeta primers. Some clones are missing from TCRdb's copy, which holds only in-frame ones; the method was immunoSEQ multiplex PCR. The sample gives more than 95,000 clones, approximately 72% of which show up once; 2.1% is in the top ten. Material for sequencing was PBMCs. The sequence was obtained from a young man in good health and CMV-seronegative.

The CDR3 DNA follows: TGTGCCAGCAGGGGGGCTAGCGGGGGAGGGAATGAGCAGTTCTTC. Encoded protein: CASRGASGGGNEQFF. V gene TRBV27 combines with J gene TRBJ2-1; the match to TRBD2 covers 10 bases. V was pared by 6 bases and J by 7 bases, with 9 bases of the junction left unmatched. The CDR3 has 15 amino acids. Germline V gives CDR1 MNHEY, CDR2 SMNVEV (reference sequence).